This record covers a single T cell receptor (beta chain). What it recognizes is unknown. Treatment reported: roughly ten-day PBMC culture with coronavirus spike peptide pools or control peptides (ViraFEST assay). ViraFEST used peptide pools to expand antigen-specific T cells and subsequently sequenced their TCRs. This specimen belongs to a study of vaccination and CD4 T cells after COVID-19. Study-level information: Median time from COVID diagnosis to post-COVID sampling was over 80 days (35 to 161). Stimulation of the cells used overlapping spike peptide pools from SARS-CoV-2 and from the common cold coronaviruses HCoV-NL63, HCoV-OC43 and HCoV-229E. Control cultures were given a CEFX pool, an HIV-1 Nef pool, or no peptide.

The study sequenced cultured CD4+ T cell DNA using the Oncomine TCR Beta short-read assay. A single record per CDR3 protein comes from TCRdb applying MiXCR to the PCR reads. The sample has roughly 17,000 distinct CDR3 sequences, 55% seen once; the top ten hold approximately 9%. Trimming removed 3 bases from V and 7 bases from J, with 9 bases in between. Germline V gene data show CDR1 as KGHSH and CDR2 as LQKENI. This CDR3 is built from 12 residues. Source material: CD4+ T cells from blood, cultured in vitro. This chain connects TRBV18 to TRBJ1-1, with D tentatively TRBD1 (5 bases). The clonotype originates from a human donor who had recovered from COVID-19. CDR3 sequence reads: CASSPRGGEAFF. The CDR3 DNA reads as TGTGCCAGCTCACCTCGCGGGGGTGAAGCTTTCTTT. The variable domain in full, completed from reference TRBV18 and TRBJ1-1, reads NAGVMQNPRHLVRRRGQEARLRCSPMKGHSHVYWYRQLPEEGLKFMVYLQKENIIDESGMPKERFSAEFPKEGPSILRIQQVVRGDSAAYFCASSPRGGEAFFGQGTRLTVV.